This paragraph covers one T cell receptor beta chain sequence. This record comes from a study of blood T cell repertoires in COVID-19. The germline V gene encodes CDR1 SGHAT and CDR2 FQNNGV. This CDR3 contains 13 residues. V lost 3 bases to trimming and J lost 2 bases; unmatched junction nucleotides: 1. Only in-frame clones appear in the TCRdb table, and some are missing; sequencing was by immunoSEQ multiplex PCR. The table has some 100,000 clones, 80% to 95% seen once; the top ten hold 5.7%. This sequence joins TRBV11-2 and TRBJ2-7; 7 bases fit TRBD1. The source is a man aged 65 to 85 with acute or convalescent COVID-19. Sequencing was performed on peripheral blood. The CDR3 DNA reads TGTGCCAGCAGCTTCGACAGGGCCTACGAGCAGTACTTC. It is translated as CASSFDRAYEQYF.